What follows are 13 T cell receptor beta chains derived from one specimen sequenced in a study of blood T cell repertoires in COVID-19. Sequencing was performed with immunoSEQ multiplex PCR; in TCRdb, only in-frame clones are kept and a portion is missing. This table holds roughly 190,000 clones, approximately 79% found once. Sequencing was carried out using peripheral blood. All receptors derive from a woman aged 45-65 years with acute or convalescent COVID-19.

V is TRBV7-2 and J is TRBJ2-1; 8 bases map to TRBD2. V shed 5 bases and J 7 bases; nucleotides not matched to a gene: 7. The germline gives CDR1 SGHTA, CDR2 FQGNSA. This CDR3 has 14 amino acids. DNA of the CDR3: TGTGCCAGCAGCCGGGGGGGCCCGTCGAATGAGCAGTTCTTC. As protein: CASSRGGPSNEQFF.

The CDR3: CASSLGGEYNEQFF. For the CDR3, the DNA is TGCGCCAGCAGCTTGGGCGGGGAGTACAATGAGCAGTTCTTC. This chain connects TRBV5-1 to TRBJ2-1, with TRBD2 as a possible D gene (6 bases). CDR3 length: 14 residues. CDR1 SGHRS and CDR2 YFSETQ come from the germline V gene. With 0 bases removed from V and 4 bases from J, the gap between germline ends came to 8 bases. The full variable domain, completed using reference TRBV5-1 and TRBJ2-1, is KAGVTQTPRYLIKTRGQQVTLSCSPISGHRSVSWYQQTPGQGLQFLFEYFSETQRNKGNFPGRFSGRQFSNSRSEMNVSTLELGDSALYLCASSLGGEYNEQFFGPGTRLTVL.

CDR3 DNA sequence: TGTGCCTGGAGTGTCCTTCGCAGAAAAAATTCACCCCTCCACTTT. Protein: CAWSVLRRKNSPLHF. The chain has TRBV30 and TRBJ1-6; D uncertain. Trimming left V 0 bases short and J 7 bases short, with 13 bases between. This CDR3 is built from 15 residues. CDR1 and CDR2 (germline): GTSNPN, SVGIG (reference sequence).

This chain links TRBV19 with TRBJ2-7; 9 nucleotides align to TRBD1. Germline V lookup: CDR1 LNHDA, CDR2 SQIVND (reference sequence). V trimming: 6 bases; J trimming: 1 base; junction bases outside the gene matches: 10. This CDR3 contains 16 residues. The CDR3 region has the DNA TGTGCCAGTAGCCGCCGGGACAGGGACCTATCCTACGAGCAGTACTTC. It specifies CASSRRDRDLSYEQYF.

The chain employs TRBV12-3 or TRBV12-4 and TRBJ2-2; unclear D gene. Between the trimmed V and J ends, which lost 6 bases and 3 bases, there was a span of 2 bases. The CDR3 totals 11 residues. CDR3 nucleotides: TGTGCCAGCAGCTACACCGGGGAGCTGTTTTTT. Its translation is CASSYTGELFF.

This clone was picked up one time. CDR3: CASISGLVGNEQFF. CDR3 bases: TGTGCCAGCATTTCCGGACTAGTAGGCAATGAGCAGTTCTTC. The chain combines TRBV6-5 with TRBJ2-1; TRBD2 agrees at 7 bases. J lost 6 bases, V lost 7 bases, and 9 bases had no gene match. The CDR3 loop spans 14 amino acids. Germline CDR1 MNHEY, CDR2 SVGAGI.

The V call is TRBV19, the J call TRBJ1-6, with D tentatively TRBD1 (5 bases). Per germline, CDR1 LNHDA and CDR2 SQIVND (reference sequence). The CDR3 is made up of 15 amino acids. V lost 9 bases and J lost 7, with 19 bases in between. The CDR3 DNA is TGTGCCAGCCAAACTGGGGGGGAAGGGAATTCACCCCTCCACTTT. This encodes CASQTGGEGNSPLHF.

The chain combines TRBV3-1 (or the pseudogene TRBV3-2) with TRBJ2-5, with TRBD1 identical over 7 bases. The CDR3 is 14 residues long. V dropped 5 bases and J dropped 4; count of bases not matched to a gene: 7. CDR1 and CDR2 (germline): LGHDT, YNNKEL (reference sequence). The CDR3 sequence is CASSIRTGRETQYF. CDR3 coding DNA: TGTGCCAGCAGCATACGGACAGGTAGAGAGACCCAGTACTTC.

The chain employs TRBV10-2 and TRBJ2-7; the D gene is possibly TRBD2 (6 bases). The V gene lost 3 bases and the J gene lost 3 bases, with 9 bases spanning the gap. Germline values: CDR1 WSHSY, CDR2 SAAADI. The CDR3 runs 13 residues. The DNA for the CDR3 is TGCGCCAGCAGTGACGGGGGAGTCTACGAGCAGTACTTC. Translation: CASSDGGVYEQYF.

The chain carries TRBV25-1 and TRBJ1-4, with a tentative D call TRBD1 (5 bases). The CDR3 has 13 amino acids. Germline-derived CDR1 and CDR2 are MGHDK and SYGVNS. The V and J ends lost 6 bases and 5 bases respectively, with 10 bases between them. In DNA, the CDR3 is TGTGCCAGCAGGCGGGACGGCAATGAAAAACTGTTTTTT. The encoded protein is CASRRDGNEKLFF.

This chain uses TRBV5-1 with TRBJ2-2; D might be TRBD1 (6 bases). This CDR3 is built from 16 residues. Germline CDR1 is SGHRS and CDR2 is YFSETQ. V was shortened by 3 bases and J by 6 bases, with 18 bases between the two germline ends. The CDR3 coding sequence is TGCGCCAGCAGCTGGACGGCAGGGGAAGTCTCCGGGGAGCTGTTTTTT. Translated, it gives CASSWTAGEVSGELFF.

This chain connects TRBV13 to TRBJ1-3; D call uncertain. The length of the CDR3 is 13 residues. Germline V gene data show CDR1 as PRHDT and CDR2 as FYEKMQ (reference sequence). Between the trimmed V and J ends, which lost 6 bases and 4 bases, there was a span of 10 bases. CDR3 region: CASSHFAGNTIYF. The DNA of the CDR3 is TGTGCCAGCAGTCACTTCGCCGGAAACACCATATATTTT.

V is TRBV5-1 and J is TRBJ2-1; 9 bases are shared with TRBD2. CDR1 SGHRS and CDR2 YFSETQ come from the germline V gene. V shed 2 bases, J shed 7 bases, and the junction held 7 bases outside the gene matches. CDR3 length equals 15 residues. The CDR3 DNA follows: TGCGCCAGCAGCTTAACGCGGGGGGGCTTTAATGAGCAGTTCTTC. It is translated as CASSLTRGGFNEQFF.